Sequencing of this T cell receptor (beta chain) was carried out in a study of blood T cell repertoires in COVID-19. Across the study: Italy, Spain and the United States were the sources of the convalescent and acute COVID-19 samples. PBMCs, B-cell-depleted T cells, or T cells provided the cDNA or gDNA that made up the material.

V was cut by 2 bases and J by 0 bases, with 7 bases left in between. CDR1 MGHDK and CDR2 SYGVNS come from the germline V gene. CDR3 length: 14 amino acids. Measured with immunoSEQ multiplex PCR; TCRdb has only the in-frame clones, and not every one. The table lists about 160,000 clones, 88% of them singletons, with approximately 6.6% in the top ten. The chain links TRBV25-1 to TRBJ1-2; D remains unclear. Source material: PBMCs or T cells enriched from blood (not recorded which). The clonotype comes from a woman aged 45-60 years who had recovered from COVID-19. The CDR3 region has the DNA TGTGCCAGCAGTGAAGGGAGTTCTAACTATGGCTACACCTTC. Protein: CASSEGSSNYGYTF.